These 19 T cell receptor beta chains originate from one sample sequenced in a study of blood T cell repertoires in COVID-19. Sequencing was performed with immunoSEQ multiplex PCR; in TCRdb, only in-frame clones are kept and a portion is missing. The sample shows about 240,000 clones, roughly 91% of them seen only once. The source material was PBMCs or T cells enriched from blood (not recorded which). These receptor sequences come from a woman in her thirties who had recovered from COVID-19.

This sequence joins TRBV9 and TRBJ2-3; tentatively, D is TRBD2 (5 bases). In germline, CDR1 is SGDLS, CDR2 YYNGEE. The V end was cut by 6 bases, the J end by 4 bases, with 15 bases between. This CDR3 contains 14 residues. The CDR3 coding sequence is TGTGCCAGCACCCCCGGGGTGACTCCAGATACGCAGTATTTT. Translating it yields CASTPGVTPDTQYF.

The chain uses TRBV19 and TRBJ1-5; D ambiguous. The germline V gene encodes CDR1 LNHDA and CDR2 SQIVND (reference sequence). This CDR3 region has 15 residues. V lost 7 bases and J lost 2, with 15 bases in between. CDR3 coding DNA: TGTGCCAGTACCCTGGGCATTTTAGGCAATCAGCCCCAGCATTTT. This gives the protein CASTLGILGNQPQHF.

This chain's CDR3 is CASPTLFNTEAFF. CDR3 coding DNA: TGTGCCAGCCCTACCCTCTTTAACACTGAAGCTTTCTTT. This chain uses TRBV28 with TRBJ1-1; D unclear. Germline V lookup: CDR1 MDHEN, CDR2 SYDVKM. V shed 8 bases and J shed 2 bases, with 12 bases lying between them. There are 13 residues in the CDR3.

The V and J genes are TRBV19 and TRBJ1-2; D is perhaps TRBD1 (5 bases). The CDR3 contains 13 residues. Germline-derived CDR1 and CDR2 are LNHDA and SQIVND (reference sequence). The V gene lost 2 bases and the J gene lost 5 bases, with 9 bases spanning the gap. The CDR3 DNA follows: TGTGCCAGTAGTATATCGGGGGGGTATGGCTACACCTTC. Protein sequence: CASSISGGYGYTF.

The J gene is TRBJ2-7, the V gene TRBV4-3; perhaps TRBD1 as D (6 bases). The CDR3 has 14 residues. Germline CDR1 LGHNA, CDR2 YSLEER. The germline V and J ends were trimmed by 0 bases and 6 bases, with 12 bases remaining between them. This CDR3 is CASSQDGGRFEQYF. CDR3 bases: TGCGCCAGCAGCCAAGATGGGGGCCGATTCGAGCAGTACTTC.

This chain joins TRBV30 and TRBJ1-2, with a weak D call TRBD1 (5 bases). Trimming took off 8 bases at V and 7 bases at J, with 20 bases between the two ends. The CDR3 totals 13 residues. CDR1 is GTSNPN and CDR2 is SVGIG in the germline V gene (reference sequence). CDR3 coding DNA: TGTGCCGCCGATCCCCAGGGAAAGGGTGGCTACACCTTC. Protein product: CAADPQGKGGYTF.

V and J are TRBV19 and TRBJ2-1; 8 nucleotides line up with TRBD2. This CDR3 contains 16 residues. V gave up 6 bases and J gave up 2 bases; unmatched junction bases: 9. Germline V lookup: CDR1 LNHDA, CDR2 SQIVND (reference sequence). CDR3 bases: TGTGCCAGTAGCCCCTATAGCGGGGTCCCCTACAATGAGCAGTTCTTC. This encodes CASSPYSGVPYNEQFF.

The rearrangement joins TRBV2 to TRBJ1-1, with D unclear. The CDR3 sequence is 14 residues long. Germline CDR1 is SNHLY and CDR2 is FYNNEI. V lost 4 bases to trimming and J lost 5 bases, with 14 bases between them. The CDR3 region is CASSVWGGRTEAFF. The CDR3 bases are TGTGCCAGCAGTGTTTGGGGAGGGAGGACTGAAGCTTTCTTT.

This chain links TRBV28 with TRBJ1-1; the D gene is possibly TRBD1 (6 bases). Trimming removed 3 bases at V and 2 bases at J, with 16 bases between. CDR3 length equals 16 residues. The germline CDR1 and CDR2 sequences are MDHEN and SYDVKM. CDR3 sequence: CASSLATGLLNTEAFF. The CDR3 DNA reads TGTGCCAGCAGTTTGGCAACAGGGTTACTAAACACTGAAGCTTTCTTT.

V usage is TRBV2 and J usage is TRBJ1-3, with a weak D call TRBD1 (6 bases). The ends were cut back, 9 bases at V and 2 bases at J, with 14 bases in the middle. Germline V gives CDR1 SNHLY, CDR2 FYNNEI. The CDR3 totals 14 residues. CDR3 coding DNA: TGTGCCAGTCTGGGAAACAGGGCTGGAAACACCATATATTTT. Its protein is CASLGNRAGNTIYF.

In DNA form, the CDR3 reads TGTGCCAGCAGCCAAGTTCAAAGAGACACCGGGGAGCTGTTTTTT. Protein product: CASSQVQRDTGELFF. V gene TRBV4-2 combines with J gene TRBJ2-2; D is unclear. V shed 1 base and J shed 3 bases, with 9 bases lying between them. This CDR3 is 15 amino acids long. Germline V gene sequence: CDR1 LGHNA, CDR2 YNFKEQ.

The chain combines TRBV3-1 (or the pseudogene TRBV3-2) with TRBJ1-6; 9 bases fit TRBD1. The CDR3 contains 14 residues. V lost 4 bases, J lost 5 bases, and 0 bases stayed unmatched. CDR1 and CDR2 (germline): LGHDT, YNNKEL (reference sequence). The CDR3 spells CASSRQGDNSPLHF. The DNA of the CDR3 is TGTGCCAGCAGCCGACAGGGGGATAATTCACCCCTCCACTTT.

The J gene is TRBJ2-2, the V gene TRBV30; no reliable D call. The CDR3 totals 16 residues. Trimming took off 3 bases at V and 2 bases at J, with 16 bases between the two ends. Germline loops: CDR1 GTSNPN, CDR2 SVGIG (reference sequence). The CDR3 DNA follows: TGTGCCTGGAGCCAAGACAATACCGGCAACACCGGGGAGCTGTTTTTT. Its protein is CAWSQDNTGNTGELFF.

This clone has only one observation. This chain uses TRBV28 with TRBJ1-6, with 12 bases identical to TRBD1. Trimming cost V 3 bases and J 10 bases; bases outside gene matches: 4. The germline gives CDR1 MDHEN, CDR2 SYDVKM. This CDR3 has 15 residues. Here the CDR3 reads CASSFWDRGLSPLHF. DNA of the CDR3: TGTGCCAGCAGTTTCTGGGACAGGGGGCTGTCACCCCTCCACTTT. The full variable domain, in which reference TRBV28 and TRBJ1-6 provide the parts outside the CDR3, is DVKVTQSSRYLVKRTGEKVFLECVQDMDHENMFWYRQDPGLGLRLIYFSYDVKMKEKGDIPEGYSVSREKKERFSLILESASTNQTSMYLCASSFWDRGLSPLHFGNGTRLTVT.

This clone was seen more than once but under ten times. The V and J genes are TRBV28 and TRBJ1-2; D is unresolved. The CDR3 covers 13 residues. The ends were cut back, 3 bases at V and 8 bases at J, with 13 bases in the middle. Germline lookup yields CDR1 MDHEN and CDR2 SYDVKM. The CDR3 nucleotides are TGTGCCAGCAGTTTCTCTAGCGAAGGCGGCTACACCTTC. Protein product: CASSFSSEGGYTF.

The chain recombines TRBV29-1 with TRBJ2-5; D unresolved. Deletions cut 3 bases from V and 2 bases from J, with 4 bases between. Germline values: CDR1 SQVTM, CDR2 ANQGSEA. The CDR3 has 11 amino acids. CDR3 amino acids: CSVDRQETQYF. Here the CDR3 DNA reads TGCAGCGTTGACAGGCAAGAGACCCAGTACTTC.

This clone was seen many times. This chain uses TRBV2 with TRBJ2-7; D not resolved. Trimming stripped 5 bases from V and 12 bases from J, with 20 bases between. The CDR3 is 13 residues long. The V gene's germline CDR1 is SNHLY and CDR2 FYNNEI. Here the CDR3 DNA reads TGTGCCAGCAGTTTATCTCAGATCCAGCGTCGGTACTTC. The encoded protein is CASSLSQIQRRYF. Variable domain in full (rest from reference TRBV2 and TRBJ2-7): EPEVTQTPSHQVTQMGQEVILRCVPISNHLYFYWYRQILGQKVEFLVSFYNNEISEKSEIFDDQFSVERPDGSNFTLKIRSTKLEDSAMYFCASSLSQIQRRYFGPGTRLTVT.

The chain links TRBV29-1 to TRBJ1-1; D remains ambiguous. The CDR3 sequence is 13 residues long. CDR1 is SQVTM, CDR2 ANQGSEA, per germline. V lost 0 bases to trimming and J lost 1 base, with 6 bases between them. The CDR3, as DNA: TGCAGCGTTGAAGACAGGTGGAACACTGAAGCTTTCTTT. As protein: CSVEDRWNTEAFF.

The CDR3, as DNA: TGCGCCAGCAGCCAAGATGGGCGGGGATACAATGAGCAGTTCTTC. It yields the protein CASSQDGRGYNEQFF. This chain connects TRBV4-1 to TRBJ2-1, with D perhaps TRBD2 (6 bases). Looked up from germline, CDR1 is MGHRA and CDR2 is YSYEKL. V was shortened by 0 bases and J by 4 bases, with 10 bases between the two germline ends. The CDR3 length is 15 residues.